What follows is one TCR beta chain and its context. This clonotype has at least ten counts. No cognate antigen has been identified for it. No much larger clone exists at a distance of one base, and base qualities are not known. Sequenced using an Illumina HiSeq 1500. TCRdb reprocessing: public reads trimmed at Q25 with fastp, clones called with MiXCR, in-frame beta chains kept. Rows matching on CDR3 protein sequence are summarized as one entry with the most common DNA and genes. Within this sample are 230,000 or so distinct CDR3 sequences, with about 15% of them counted one time only. Of the sample, about half falls within the top ten clones. The CDR3 measures 11 amino acids from cysteine to phenylalanine. Of all the DNA, just the CDR3 is kept, 33 bases in frame from base 1. The germline V gene supplies CDR1 SNHLY and CDR2 FYNNEI. Trimming takes 3 bases from V and 13 bases from J, and the germline ends sit 12 bases apart.

This entry comes from a study of T cell repertoires in cytomegalovirus infection (dated by TCRdb to the late 2010s). Background for the entire study: Because public TCR beta signatures pointed to carriage of CMV infection together with the matching HLA type, the HLA type of each donor mattered for the analysis.

Overall study results and their limits: The ex vivo response was dominated by HLA-C-restricted CMV-specific TCR beta clonotypes, which also provided the single most frequent clonotype in two of eight donors. Cumulative frequency of public TCR beta family members discriminated carriers of CMV infection plus the relevant HLA type in this cohort and an independent approximately 400-donor cohort.

The sequence derives from a human donor in good health (CMV status not recorded). Some clones in this sample may be carry-over from other donors' samples. The sequenced sample consisted of CD8+ T cells from PBMCs. The chain joins TRBV2 to TRBJ1-2, with the D gene too uncertain to name. The DNA sequence is TGTGCCAGCAGTGAGGAGACTGAGCCCACCTTC. The resulting protein is CASSEETEPTF. This CDR3, with the reference TRBV2 and TRBJ1-2 proteins standing in past its ends, gives the full variable domain EPEVTQTPSHQVTQMGQEVILRCVPISNHLYFYWYRQILGQKVEFLVSFYNNEISEKSEIFDDQFSVERPDGSNFTLKIRSTKLEDSAMYFCASSEETEPTFGSGTRLTVV.